This TCR beta chain was sequenced during a study of radiotherapy plus CTLA-4 blockade in lung cancer. Study-wide background: In roughly 19% of patients, objective responses were seen; 31% had disease control.

CDR1 is MGHRA and CDR2 is YSYEKL in the germline V gene. The CDR3 contains 18 residues. J lost 1 base, V lost 0 bases, and 8 bases had no gene match. The assay was immunoSEQ multiplex PCR, and TCRdb's table has in-frame clones only and misses some. The sample has about 62,000 clones, more than 70% seen once. Sequences were derived from peripheral blood, sampled from a patient treated with radiotherapy plus ipilimumab. The origin of this receptor is a human donor with non-small cell lung cancer who had a complete response to radiotherapy plus ipilimumab. V usage is TRBV4-1 and J usage is TRBJ2-2, with 7 positions matching TRBD1. In DNA form, the CDR3 reads TGCGCCAGCAGCCAAGACCGAGAAGGGGGCATGAACACCGGGGAGCTGTTTTTT. Its protein is CASSQDREGGMNTGELFF.